This T cell receptor beta chain came from a study of monozygotic twins with inflammatory bowel disease. Per germline, CDR1 KGHDR and CDR2 SFDVKD. The CDR3 has 15 residues. TCRdb processed the 5' RACE reads again and assigns one entry to each CDR3 protein, with no DNA. The ten most abundant clones cover around 2% of a sample with 300,000 to 400,000 distinct CDR3 sequences. Sequenced material: blood. The TCR was taken from a human donor with ulcerative colitis or Crohn's disease, or a healthy co-twin of an affected twin (not recorded which). J is TRBJ2-1 and V is TRBV24-1; TCRdb selects TRBD2, and the lack of DNA leaves this call unchecked. CDR3 residues: CATSEGPVVVNEQFF.